The 31 T cell receptor beta chains in this list originate from one sample, sequenced in a study of a mutant IDH1 vaccine in newly diagnosed glioma (dated by TCRdb to 2020 to 2023). These receptors' antigens are unknown. Explained via the paper, the time point label denotes: week 35, safety follow-up. Each vaccine dose was 300 ug of a 20-mer mutant IDH1 peptide in Montanide, given subcutaneously with topical imiquimod. The method behind the library was the immunoSEQ multiplex PCR assay. TCRdb took this table from immuneACCESS and kept in-frame rearrangements with V and J called. Such tables lack part of the clones; where checked against another copy, unresolved V genes explain under half of the gap, and the rest is unexplained. This sample has roughly 26,000 clones in its table, and around four fifths of those were observed once. About a third of the sample comes from the top ten. The sample consisted of PBMCs, taken from a glioma patient whose treatment included an IDH1 peptide vaccine. The receptor source for this set is a man younger than 40 with glioma.

This chain joins TRBV10-2 and TRBJ1-1, with D unclear. CDR1 and CDR2 from the germline V gene are WSHSY and SAAADI. The CDR3 covers 13 residues. The ends were cut back, 6 bases at V and 3 bases at J, with 11 bases in the middle. The CDR3 DNA sequence: TGCGCCAGCAGGGAGGCTCTGGACACTGAAGCTTTCTTT. It codes for CASREALDTEAFF.

The chain joins TRBV4-2 to TRBJ2-2, with TRBD2 matching 7 bases. The V gene's germline CDR1 is LGHNA and CDR2 YNFKEQ. The CDR3 length is 15 residues. V shed 0 bases, J shed 8 bases, and the junction held 6 bases outside the gene matches. The DNA for the CDR3 is TGTGCCAGCAGCCAAGAAAAAGCGGGATCAGGGGAGCTGTTTTTT. Encoded protein: CASSQEKAGSGELFF.

V usage is TRBV29-1 and J usage is TRBJ2-7; TRBD2 matches 12 bases. Germline trimming cut 4 bases from V and 2 bases from J; bases unmatched to any gene: 6. This CDR3 is built from 15 residues. Germline CDR1 is SQVTM and CDR2 is ANQGSEA. The CDR3 is CSVVSSGRVAYEQYF. CDR3 in DNA: TGCAGCGTTGTTTCTAGCGGGAGGGTTGCCTACGAGCAGTACTTC.

The CDR3 DNA is TGTGCCAGCAGCCTCCACACCTTC. Translation: CASSLHTF. This chain joins TRBV2 and TRBJ1-2, with D unclear. CDR1 is SNHLY, CDR2 FYNNEI, per germline. This CDR3 has 8 residues. V lost 6 bases and J lost 12, with 5 bases in between.

The CDR3 DNA follows: TGTGCCATCAGTGAGGTATATGTGGTTGATGGTCAGCCCCAGCATTTT. Translation gives CAISEVYVVDGQPQHF. This sequence joins TRBV10-3 and TRBJ1-5; the D is unclear. Germline loops: CDR1 ENHRY, CDR2 SYGVKD. V was trimmed by 2 bases and J by 6 bases, leaving 17 bases between them. The CDR3 covers 16 residues.

This clone was seen only once. V gene TRBV6-5 combines with J gene TRBJ2-6; D gene ambiguous. V lost 5 bases, J lost 0 bases, and 8 bases lay in between. Germline loops: CDR1 MNHEY, CDR2 SVGAGI. The CDR3 spans 15 residues. CDR3 sequence: CASSKQSSGANVLTF. The CDR3 DNA sequence: TGTGCCAGCAGTAAACAAAGCTCTGGGGCCAACGTCCTGACTTTC.

This clone has a single count. The V call is TRBV2, the J call TRBJ2-7; the D is unclear. Per the germline V gene, CDR1 is SNHLY and CDR2 is FYNNEI. The CDR3 spans 13 residues. Deletions cut 6 bases from V and 2 bases from J, with 11 bases between. The CDR3 nucleotides read TGTGCCAGCAGACTCGACCGGACCTACGAGCAGTACTTC. It is translated as CASRLDRTYEQYF.

The genes are TRBV14 and TRBJ1-4, with 12 bases lining up with TRBD1. Trimming removed 4 bases from V and 8 bases from J; junction bases left unmatched: 5. Germline V gives CDR1 SGHDN, CDR2 FVKESK. There are 15 residues in the CDR3. The CDR3 nucleotides read TGTGCCAGCAGCCCGAGGGACAGGGGGCACGAAAAACTGTTTTTT. Encoded protein: CASSPRDRGHEKLFF. Filled out from reference TRBV14 and TRBJ1-4, the complete variable domain reads EAGVTQFPSHSVIEKGQTVTLRCDPISGHDNLYWYRRVMGKEIKFLLHFVKESKQDESGMPNNRFLAERTGGTYSTLKVQPAELEDSGVYFCASSPRDRGHEKLFFGSGTQLSVL.

This clone came up a few times. This chain connects TRBV28 to TRBJ1-4, with a possible D match to TRBD1 (5 bases). There are 15 residues in the CDR3. V was clipped by 4 bases and J by 8 bases, with 17 bases between them. Germline CDR1 reads MDHEN; CDR2 reads SYDVKM. CDR3 in DNA: TGTGCCAGCAGTTCCCCCTCGGGGGTGGGGGAAAAACTGTTTTTT. The encoded protein is CASSSPSGVGEKLFF.

This clone has a single count. The gene calls are TRBV9 and TRBJ1-2; TRBD1 aligns across 7 bases. Germline V gives CDR1 SGDLS, CDR2 YYNGEE. The V and J ends lost 0 bases and 2 bases, in that order; junction bases with no gene match: 1. This CDR3 is 14 amino acids long. The CDR3 sequence: CASSVGTGNYGYTF. Written as DNA, the CDR3 is TGTGCCAGCAGCGTAGGGACAGGAAACTATGGCTACACCTTC.

The rearrangement joins TRBV11-2 to TRBJ1-2, with D hard to call. Germline V gene data show CDR1 as SGHAT and CDR2 as FQNNGV. Trimming took 1 base from V and 0 from J, leaving 3 bases between them. This CDR3 is 13 amino acids long. The CDR3 region has the DNA TGTGCCAGCAGCTTAGCAGCTAACTATGGCTACACCTTC. Protein product: CASSLAANYGYTF.

The count of this clone is one. The chain has TRBV6-5 and TRBJ1-2; TRBD1 is a possible D gene (6 bases). The CDR3 totals 14 residues. Trimming took 4 bases from V and 3 from J, leaving 12 bases between them. Germline V gives CDR1 MNHEY, CDR2 SVGAGI. CDR3 nucleotide sequence: TGTGCCAGCAGTTCCAGGGGCCCAGACTATGGCTACACCTTC. Translating gives CASSSRGPDYGYTF.

This clone was seen a few times. The V and J genes are TRBV14 and TRBJ1-4; D not resolved. The CDR3 spans 16 residues. V dropped 0 bases and J dropped 0 bases, with 8 bases sitting between them. Looked up from germline, CDR1 is SGHDN and CDR2 is FVKESK. This CDR3 is CASSQDELATNEKLFF. The CDR3 region has the DNA TGTGCCAGCAGCCAAGATGAGCTTGCAACTAATGAAAAACTGTTTTTT. The whole variable domain, remainder taken from reference TRBV14 and TRBJ1-4, is EAGVTQFPSHSVIEKGQTVTLRCDPISGHDNLYWYRRVMGKEIKFLLHFVKESKQDESGMPNNRFLAERTGGTYSTLKVQPAELEDSGVYFCASSQDELATNEKLFFGSGTQLSVL.

J is TRBJ1-2 and V is TRBV19; D uncertain. Trimming pared 6 bases from V and 2 bases from J, leaving 10 bases between. This CDR3 has 13 residues. CDR1 is LNHDA, CDR2 SQIVND, per germline (reference sequence). CDR3: CASRMDGNYGYTF. The DNA of the CDR3 is TGTGCCAGTAGGATGGACGGGAACTATGGCTACACCTTC.

V is TRBV4-3 and J is TRBJ2-2; D might be TRBD1 (6 bases). V lost 2 bases to trimming and J lost 6 bases, with 13 bases between them. Per the germline V gene, CDR1 is LGHNA and CDR2 is YSLEER. The CDR3 is 15 residues long. The CDR3 nucleotides read TGCGCCAGCAGCCAATTGCTACAGGGCCCCGGGGAGCTGTTTTTT. This sequence encodes CASSQLLQGPGELFF.

The chain carries TRBV5-8 and TRBJ1-1, with 9 bases that match TRBD1. V gave up 3 bases and J gave up 2 bases; unmatched junction bases: 8. This CDR3 contains 16 residues. Germline CDR1 SGHTS, CDR2 YDEGEE. CDR3: CASSYLTGGSNTEAFF. CDR3 DNA sequence: TGTGCCAGCAGCTACCTGACAGGGGGATCTAACACTGAAGCTTTCTTT.

This clone is a singleton in its sample. The chain uses TRBV28 and TRBJ2-3; weak D call: TRBD2 (6 bases). V was trimmed by 2 bases and J by 3 bases, leaving 6 bases between them. Germline CDR1 reads MDHEN; CDR2 reads SYDVKM. The CDR3 totals 13 residues. The CDR3 nucleotides read TGTGCCAGCAGTTTAGGGGGGACAGATACGCAGTATTTT. The encoded protein is CASSLGGTDTQYF.

The chain links TRBV15 to TRBJ2-5, with D tentatively TRBD2 (5 bases). The V end was cut by 3 bases, the J end by 4 bases, with 15 bases between. Germline V gives CDR1 LNHNV, CDR2 YYDKDF (reference sequence). The CDR3 has 15 residues. Written as DNA, the CDR3 is TGTGCCACCAGCAGTGATGAGAGGGCGGGAGAGACCCAGTACTTC. It specifies CATSSDERAGETQYF. Full variable domain (remainder filled in from reference TRBV15 and TRBJ2-5): DAMVIQNPRYQVTQFGKPVTLSCSQTLNHNVMYWYQQKSSQAPKLLFHYYDKDFNNEADTPDNFQSRRPNTSFCFLDIRSPGLGDTAMYLCATSSDERAGETQYFGPGTRLLVL.

The rearrangement links TRBV2 to TRBJ2-7; no reliable D call. This CDR3 region has 11 residues. V gave up 6 bases and J gave up 3 bases, with 6 bases separating them. CDR1 SNHLY and CDR2 FYNNEI come from the germline V gene. DNA of the CDR3: TGTGCCAGCAGCGCCCTCTACGAGCAGTACTTC. Protein: CASSALYEQYF.

This chain joins TRBV5-4 and TRBJ1-5; D unresolved. With 4 bases removed from V and 0 bases from J, the gap between germline ends came to 14 bases. This CDR3 is built from 16 residues. The germline CDR1 and CDR2 sequences are SGHNT and YYREEE (reference sequence). The CDR3 region has the DNA TGTGCCAGCAGCCTCCCGCGAAACTATAGCAATCAGCCCCAGCATTTT. Protein sequence: CASSLPRNYSNQPQHF.

The rearrangement links TRBV4-3 to TRBJ1-5; 9 bases agree with TRBD1. CDR1 LGHNA and CDR2 YSLEER come from the germline V gene. This CDR3 region has 15 residues. Germline trimming cut 1 base from V and 3 bases from J; bases unmatched to any gene: 1. The DNA of the CDR3 is TGCGCCAGCAGCCAAGGGACAGGGGCCAATCAGCCCCAGCATTTT. The encoded protein is CASSQGTGANQPQHF.

This clone was seen more than once but under ten times. The genes are TRBV2 and TRBJ1-1, with D tentatively TRBD1 (5 bases). This CDR3 has 13 amino acids. From germline, CDR1 is SNHLY and CDR2 FYNNEI. Trimming stripped 5 bases from V and 1 base from J, with 8 bases between. CDR3 coding DNA: TGTGCCAGCAGTTCCCAGGGGAACACTGAAGCTTTCTTT. This gives the protein CASSSQGNTEAFF.

The genes are TRBV4-3 and TRBJ1-6, with D uncertain. V shed 0 bases and J shed 6 bases, with 9 bases lying between them. Germline V gives CDR1 LGHNA, CDR2 YSLEER. The CDR3 covers 15 residues. The CDR3 region is CASSQDWQLNSPLHF. CDR3 sequence (DNA): TGCGCCAGCAGCCAAGATTGGCAACTTAATTCACCCCTCCACTTT.

V usage is TRBV5-6 and J usage is TRBJ2-4; D might be TRBD2 (6 bases). V lost 0 bases to trimming and J lost 4 bases, with 8 bases between them. CDR1 SGHDT and CDR2 YYEEEE come from the germline V gene. The CDR3 contains 14 residues. For the CDR3, the DNA is TGTGCCAGCAGCTTGGACGGGGGAAAAAACATTCAGTACTTC. This translates into CASSLDGGKNIQYF.

The chain links TRBV4-3 to TRBJ1-6; D gene unclear. Germline assignment: CDR1 LGHNA and CDR2 YSLEER. V was trimmed by 1 base and J by 6 bases, leaving 10 bases between them. This CDR3 contains 15 residues. CDR3 sequence reads: CASSQVPASNSPLHF. CDR3 sequence (DNA): TGCGCCAGCAGCCAAGTGCCAGCCTCTAATTCACCCCTCCACTTT.

The CDR3 loop is CASSRGGEQYF. In DNA, the CDR3 is TGTGCCAGCTCCCGGGGAGGTGAGCAGTACTTC. The chain couples TRBV11-2 to TRBJ2-7, with D tentatively TRBD2 (6 bases). This CDR3 has 11 amino acids. V was shortened by 8 bases and J by 7 bases, with 12 bases between the two germline ends. CDR1 is SGHAT and CDR2 is FQNNGV in the germline V gene.

The chain uses TRBV25-1 and TRBJ1-2; D is unresolved. CDR3 length: 13 amino acids. The ends were cut back, 4 bases at V and 3 bases at J, with 9 bases in the middle. The germline V gene encodes CDR1 MGHDK and CDR2 SYGVNS. In DNA, the CDR3 is TGTGCCAGCAGTGGAATTAGGGACTATGGCTACACCTTC. The encoded protein is CASSGIRDYGYTF.

The CDR3 DNA reads as TGTGCCTGCCCACAGGGGGCCGGGGAGCTGTTTTTT. Translated, it gives CACPQGAGELFF. The chain employs TRBV30 and TRBJ2-2; 8 nucleotides match TRBD1. In germline, CDR1 is GTSNPN, CDR2 SVGIG (reference sequence). V was clipped by 6 bases and J by 6 bases; unmatched bases: 3. The CDR3 consists of 12 residues.

The chain employs TRBV7-2 and TRBJ2-1; no firm D call. The CDR3 length is 19 residues. The V and J ends lost 2 bases and 3 bases respectively, with 23 bases between them. Germline CDR1 is SGHTA and CDR2 is FQGNSA. CDR3 sequence reads: CASSLKPFLEEIVYNEQFF. In DNA form, the CDR3 reads TGTGCCAGCAGCTTAAAGCCGTTTCTCGAGGAGATCGTCTACAATGAGCAGTTCTTC.

The sample holds a few counts of this clone. V gene TRBV7-9 combines with J gene TRBJ1-2; D not certain. The CDR3 spans 16 residues. Germline V CDR1 and CDR2: SEHNR, FQNEAQ (reference sequence). V shed 1 base and J shed 10 bases, with 22 bases lying between them. The CDR3: CASSLGPDGSNAFYTF. CDR3 bases: TGTGCCAGCAGCTTAGGGCCCGATGGAAGTAATGCTTTCTACACCTTC.

The V and J genes are TRBV7-9 and TRBJ2-7, with TRBD1 matching over 7 bases. The trim removed 2 bases at V and 5 bases at J, leaving 18 bases unmatched. From germline, CDR1 is SEHNR and CDR2 FQNEAQ (reference sequence). This CDR3 is built from 18 residues. The CDR3 loop reads CASSLLTGTEHSPDEQYF. CDR3 sequence (DNA): TGTGCCAGCAGCTTACTAACCGGGACAGAGCACTCCCCTGACGAGCAGTACTTC.